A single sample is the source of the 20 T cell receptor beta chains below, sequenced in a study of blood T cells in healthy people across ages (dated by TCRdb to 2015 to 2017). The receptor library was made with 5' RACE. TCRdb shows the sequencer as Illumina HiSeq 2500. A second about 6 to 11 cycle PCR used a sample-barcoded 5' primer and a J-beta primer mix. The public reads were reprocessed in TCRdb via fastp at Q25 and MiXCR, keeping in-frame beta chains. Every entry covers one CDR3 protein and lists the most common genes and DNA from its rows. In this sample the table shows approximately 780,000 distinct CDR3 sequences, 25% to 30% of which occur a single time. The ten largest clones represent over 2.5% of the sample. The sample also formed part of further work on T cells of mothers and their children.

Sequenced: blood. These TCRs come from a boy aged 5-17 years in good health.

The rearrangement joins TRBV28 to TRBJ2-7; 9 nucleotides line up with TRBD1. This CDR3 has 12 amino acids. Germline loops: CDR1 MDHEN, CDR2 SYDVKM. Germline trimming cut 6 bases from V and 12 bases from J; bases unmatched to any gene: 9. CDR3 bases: TGTGCCAGCAGCAGACAGGGGGTTAGCCTGTACTTC. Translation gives CASSRQGVSLYF.

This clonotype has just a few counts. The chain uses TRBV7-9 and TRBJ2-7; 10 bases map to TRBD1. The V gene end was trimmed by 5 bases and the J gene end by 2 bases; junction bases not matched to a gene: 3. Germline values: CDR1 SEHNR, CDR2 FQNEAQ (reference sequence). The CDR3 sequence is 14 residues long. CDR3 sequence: CASSKGTGAYEQYF. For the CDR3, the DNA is TGTGCCAGCAGCAAGGGGACAGGGGCCTACGAGCAGTACTTC. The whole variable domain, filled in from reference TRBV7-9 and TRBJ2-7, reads DTGVSQNPRHKITKRGQNVTFRCDPISEHNRLYWYRQTLGQGPEFLTYFQNEAQLEKSRLLSDRFSAERPKGSFSTLEIQRTEQGDSAMYLCASSKGTGAYEQYFGPGTRLTVT.

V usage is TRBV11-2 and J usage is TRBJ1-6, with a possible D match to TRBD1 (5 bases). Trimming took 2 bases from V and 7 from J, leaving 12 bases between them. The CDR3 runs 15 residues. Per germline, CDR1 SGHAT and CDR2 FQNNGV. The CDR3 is CASSLYQGRNSPLHF. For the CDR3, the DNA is TGTGCCAGCAGCTTATACCAGGGCAGGAATTCACCCCTCCACTTT.

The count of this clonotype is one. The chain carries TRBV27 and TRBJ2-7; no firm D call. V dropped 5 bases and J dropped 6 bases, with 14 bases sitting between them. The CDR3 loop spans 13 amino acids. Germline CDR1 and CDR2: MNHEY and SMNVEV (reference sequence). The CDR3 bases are TGTGCCAGCAGTCGGGTCGATCAAGGCGAGCAGTACTTC. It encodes CASSRVDQGEQYF.

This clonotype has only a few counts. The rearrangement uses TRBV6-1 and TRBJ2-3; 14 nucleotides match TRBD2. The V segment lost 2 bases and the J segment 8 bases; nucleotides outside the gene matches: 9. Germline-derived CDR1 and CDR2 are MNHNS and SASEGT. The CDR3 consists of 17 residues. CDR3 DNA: TGTGCCAGCAGTGAAATCGGACTAGCGGGGGGATCGGGTACGCAGTATTTT. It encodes CASSEIGLAGGSGTQYF.

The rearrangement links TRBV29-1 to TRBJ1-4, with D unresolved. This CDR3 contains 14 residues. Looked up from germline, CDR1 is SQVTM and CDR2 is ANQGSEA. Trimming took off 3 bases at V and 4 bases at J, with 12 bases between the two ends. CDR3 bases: TGCAGCGTTGATTCGGCAGGCCATAATGAAAAACTGTTTTTT. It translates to CSVDSAGHNEKLFF.

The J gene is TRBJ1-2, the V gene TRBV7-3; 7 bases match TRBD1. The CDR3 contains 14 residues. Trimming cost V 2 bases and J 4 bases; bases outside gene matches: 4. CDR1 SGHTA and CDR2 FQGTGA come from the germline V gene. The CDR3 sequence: CASSLQEGAYGYTF. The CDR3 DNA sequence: TGTGCCAGCAGCTTACAGGAGGGGGCCTATGGCTACACCTTC.

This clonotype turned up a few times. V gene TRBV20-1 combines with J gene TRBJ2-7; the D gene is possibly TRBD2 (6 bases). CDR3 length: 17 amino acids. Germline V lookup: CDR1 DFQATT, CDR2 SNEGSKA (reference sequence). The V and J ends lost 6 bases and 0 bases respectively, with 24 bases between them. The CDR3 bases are TGCAGTGCGAGTCCGGGACTCCAACACTTCAGCTCCTACGAGCAGTACTTC. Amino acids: CSASPGLQHFSSYEQYF.

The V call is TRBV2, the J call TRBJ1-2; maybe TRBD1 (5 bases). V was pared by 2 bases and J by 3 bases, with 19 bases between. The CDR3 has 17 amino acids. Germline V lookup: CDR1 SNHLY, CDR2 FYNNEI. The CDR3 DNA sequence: TGTGCCAGCAGTGAATACGGTACAGGTCGTTTCTACTATGGCTACACCTTC. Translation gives CASSEYGTGRFYYGYTF.

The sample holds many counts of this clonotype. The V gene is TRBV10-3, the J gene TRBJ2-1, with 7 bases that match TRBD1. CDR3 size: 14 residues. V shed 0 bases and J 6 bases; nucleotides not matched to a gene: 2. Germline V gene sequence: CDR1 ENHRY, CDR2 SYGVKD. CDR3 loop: CAISESNRGNEQFF. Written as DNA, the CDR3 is TGTGCCATCAGTGAGTCGAACAGGGGCAATGAGCAGTTCTTC.

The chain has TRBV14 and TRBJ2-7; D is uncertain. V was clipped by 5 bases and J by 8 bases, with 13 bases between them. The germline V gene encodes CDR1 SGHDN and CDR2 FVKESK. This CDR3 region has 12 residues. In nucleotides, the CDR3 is TGTGCCAGCAGCTTTCTAGTCCCCCAGCAGTACTTC. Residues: CASSFLVPQQYF.

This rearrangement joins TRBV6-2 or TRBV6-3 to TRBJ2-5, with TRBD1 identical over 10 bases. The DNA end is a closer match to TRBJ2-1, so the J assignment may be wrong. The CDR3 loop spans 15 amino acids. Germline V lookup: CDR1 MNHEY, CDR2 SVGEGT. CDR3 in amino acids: CASRTPGQGYNEQFF. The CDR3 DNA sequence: TGTGCCAGCAGAACCCCGGGACAGGGGTACAATGAGCAGTTCTTC.

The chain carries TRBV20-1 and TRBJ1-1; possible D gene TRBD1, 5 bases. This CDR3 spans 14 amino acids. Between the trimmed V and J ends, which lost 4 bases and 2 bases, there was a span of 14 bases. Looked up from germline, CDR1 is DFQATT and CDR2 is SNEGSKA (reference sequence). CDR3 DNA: TGCAGTGCTATTGGGCAGGGTCTAAACACTGAAGCTTTCTTT. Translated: CSAIGQGLNTEAFF.

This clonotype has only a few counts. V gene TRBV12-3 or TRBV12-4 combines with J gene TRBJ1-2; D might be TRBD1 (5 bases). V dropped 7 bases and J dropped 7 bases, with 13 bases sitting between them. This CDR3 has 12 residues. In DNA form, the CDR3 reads TGTGCCAGCACCCTGGGGGGGGTTGGCTACACCTTC. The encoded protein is CASTLGGVGYTF.

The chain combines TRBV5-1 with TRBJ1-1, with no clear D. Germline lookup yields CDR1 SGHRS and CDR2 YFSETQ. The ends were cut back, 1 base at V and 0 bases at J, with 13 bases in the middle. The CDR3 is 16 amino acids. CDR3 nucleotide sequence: TGCGCCAGCAGCTTGAGGAGCTCACGAATGAACACTGAAGCTTTCTTT. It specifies CASSLRSSRMNTEAFF.

This CDR3 reads CASRWGTGAYEQYF. The CDR3 DNA is TGTGCCAGCCGTTGGGGGACAGGGGCCTACGAGCAGTACTTC. The rearrangement joins TRBV6-1 to TRBJ2-7, with TRBD1 matching 10 bases. The CDR3 runs 14 residues. CDR1 MNHNS and CDR2 SASEGT come from the germline V gene. J was trimmed by 2 bases and V by 8 bases; bases with no gene match: 6.

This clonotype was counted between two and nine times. CDR3 sequence: CASSPSRPEWGRTDTQYF. The CDR3 DNA follows: TGTGCCAGCAGTCCTTCAAGACCGGAATGGGGGCGCACAGATACGCAGTATTTT. The J gene is TRBJ2-3, the V gene TRBV6-1; tentatively, D is TRBD1 (6 bases). The V end lost 5 bases, the J end lost 1 base, and 22 bases lay between the germline ends. Germline loops: CDR1 MNHNS, CDR2 SASEGT. This CDR3 contains 18 residues.

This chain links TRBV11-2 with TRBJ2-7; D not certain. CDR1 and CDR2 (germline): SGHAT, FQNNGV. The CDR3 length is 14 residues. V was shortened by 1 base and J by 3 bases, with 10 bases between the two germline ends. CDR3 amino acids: CASSLGPGYYEQYF. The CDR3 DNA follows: TGTGCCAGCAGCTTAGGCCCCGGATACTACGAGCAGTACTTC.

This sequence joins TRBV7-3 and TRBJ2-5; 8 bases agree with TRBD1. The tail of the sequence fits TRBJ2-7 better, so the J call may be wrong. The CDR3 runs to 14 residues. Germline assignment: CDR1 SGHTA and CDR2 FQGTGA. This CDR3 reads CASSQGQVPYEQYF. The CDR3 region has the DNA TGTGCCAGCAGCCAGGGACAGGTTCCCTACGAGCAGTACTTC.

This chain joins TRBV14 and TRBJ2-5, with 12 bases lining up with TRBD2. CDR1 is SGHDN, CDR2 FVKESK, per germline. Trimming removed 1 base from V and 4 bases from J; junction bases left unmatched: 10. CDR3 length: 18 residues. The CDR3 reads CASSQGRLAGGHGETQYF. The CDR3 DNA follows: TGTGCCAGCAGCCAAGGTCGGCTAGCGGGGGGGCATGGAGAGACCCAGTACTTC.